The 15 T cell receptor beta chains given below trace back to one sample, sequenced in a study of identical twins. Each CDR3 protein is one row after TCRdb ran MiXCR on the 5' RACE reads. The sample has 640,000 or so distinct CDR3 sequences, less than 7% seen once; the top ten hold 1.5% to 2%. The sample comprised naive T cells sorted from blood. These receptor sequences come from a man aged 18 to 30 in good health.

The V and J genes are TRBV7-2 and TRBJ1-3; tentatively, D is TRBD1 (5 bases). CDR1 is SGHTA, CDR2 FQGNSA, per germline. The CDR3 length is 13 residues. The ends were cut back, 5 bases at V and 3 bases at J, with 8 bases in the middle. The CDR3 sequence: CASSEGFGNTIYF. For the CDR3, the DNA is TGTGCCAGCAGCGAGGGGTTTGGAAACACCATATATTTT.

This clonotype was counted at least ten times. The chain uses TRBV5-5 and TRBJ2-3; 14 nucleotides line up with TRBD2. Germline CDR1 and CDR2: SGHKS and YYEKEE (reference sequence). This CDR3 region has 17 residues. With 4 bases clipped from V and 2 bases from J, the junction kept 6 bases outside the gene matches. The CDR3, as DNA: TGTGCCAGCAGCACAAGACTAGCGGGAGGGGACACAGATACGCAGTATTTT. Residues: CASSTRLAGGDTDTQYF.

The sample holds many counts of this clonotype. This chain connects TRBV12-3 or TRBV12-4 to TRBJ2-5; 7 positions agree with TRBD1. This CDR3 is 15 amino acids long. V shed 6 bases, J shed 5 bases, and the junction held 12 bases outside the gene matches. The CDR3 nucleotides are TGTGCCAGCAGCCCACTCGGACAGGAGGCGGAGACCCAGTACTTC. Translation gives CASSPLGQEAETQYF.

This clonotype showed up many times. The CDR3 DNA sequence: TGTGCCAGCTCACCAAAAGGACTAGCGGGAGGACTCGCCTACGAGCAGTACTTC. Its translation is CASSPKGLAGGLAYEQYF. V and J are TRBV18 and TRBJ2-7; 14 positions match TRBD2. The CDR3 is 18 amino acids. Germline V gene sequence: CDR1 KGHSH, CDR2 LQKENI. The trim removed 2 bases at V and 2 bases at J, leaving 8 bases unmatched.

This clonotype was seen repeatedly, ten times or more. The V and J genes are TRBV20-1 and TRBJ2-1; no reliable D call. Deletions cut 3 bases from V and 4 bases from J, with 16 bases between. In germline, CDR1 is DFQATT, CDR2 SNEGSKA (reference sequence). The CDR3 has 15 amino acids. DNA of the CDR3: TGCAGTGCTAGGGTCCAGCCGGGTGGGTACAATGAGCAGTTCTTC. Amino acid sequence: CSARVQPGGYNEQFF.

This clonotype was seen repeatedly, ten times or more. J is TRBJ2-1 and V is TRBV20-1; 10 nucleotides line up with TRBD2. The CDR3 contains 14 residues. V shed 3 bases, J shed 6 bases, and the junction held 5 bases outside the gene matches. Germline CDR1 DFQATT, CDR2 SNEGSKA (reference sequence). In DNA form, the CDR3 reads TGCAGTGCTAGGTTGAGCGGGAGGGCCAATGAGCAGTTCTTC. Translation gives CSARLSGRANEQFF.

The CDR3 region has the DNA TGTGCCATCAGCGAAGGGATGTCTAGCGGGACTCGGGAGCAGTACTTC. Translating gives CAISEGMSSGTREQYF. V gene TRBV10-3 combines with J gene TRBJ2-7, with TRBD2 identical over 9 bases. CDR1 ENHRY and CDR2 SYGVKD come from the germline V gene. The CDR3 is 16 residues long. With 6 bases clipped from V and 7 bases from J, the junction kept 16 bases outside the gene matches.

This chain uses TRBV30 with TRBJ2-7; the D is unclear. In germline, CDR1 is GTSNPN, CDR2 SVGIG (reference sequence). The CDR3 contains 15 residues. With 3 bases removed from V and 4 bases from J, the gap between germline ends came to 19 bases. CDR3 coding DNA: TGTGCCTGGAGGGGATCTTGGGGTGCCGCTTACGAGCAGTACTTC. It encodes CAWRGSWGAAYEQYF.

This clonotype was counted at least ten times. This chain uses TRBV12-3 or TRBV12-4 with TRBJ2-1, with 11 bases identical to TRBD2. Trimming removed 3 bases from V and 6 bases from J; junction bases left unmatched: 10. The CDR3 contains 17 residues. Here the CDR3 reads CASSFRVSGRGANEQFF. As DNA, the CDR3 is TGTGCCAGCAGTTTTCGGGTTAGCGGGAGGGGGGCCAATGAGCAGTTCTTC.

This clonotype has ten or more counts. J is TRBJ2-1 and V is TRBV28, with D hard to call. This CDR3 has 15 residues. Germline V gene data show CDR1 as MDHEN and CDR2 as SYDVKM. V was clipped by 6 bases and J by 1 base, with 13 bases between them. CDR3 DNA sequence: TGTGCCAGCAGGCCGGGTGGCTTGTCCTACAATGAGCAGTTCTTC. Residues: CASRPGGLSYNEQFF. Full variable domain (rest looked up from reference TRBV28 and TRBJ2-1): DVKVTQSSRYLVKRTGEKVFLECVQDMDHENMFWYRQDPGLGLRLIYFSYDVKMKEKGDIPEGYSVSREKKERFSLILESASTNQTSMYLCASRPGGLSYNEQFFGPGTRLTVL.

This clonotype was seen at least ten times. The chain recombines TRBV4-3 with TRBJ2-5; maybe TRBD1 (6 bases). V was cut by 1 base and J by 7 bases, with 13 bases left in between. Germline-derived CDR1 and CDR2 are LGHNA and YSLEER. CDR3 length equals 14 residues. CDR3 nucleotide sequence: TGCGCCAGCAGCCAAGGGGACAAATTCGGGACCCAGTACTTC. It translates to CASSQGDKFGTQYF.

This clonotype was picked up many times. The V gene is TRBV12-3 or TRBV12-4, the J gene TRBJ2-1; a weak D match, TRBD1 (5 bases). Trimming stripped 4 bases from V and 3 bases from J, with 13 bases between. The CDR3 sequence is 15 residues long. CDR3 nucleotide sequence: TGTGCCAGCAGTTCCGCCTTGGGGCACTACAATGAGCAGTTCTTC. It is translated as CASSSALGHYNEQFF.

This clonotype was found many times. The genes are TRBV10-2 and TRBJ2-1, with D uncertain. Germline CDR1 reads WSHSY; CDR2 reads SAAADI. The V end lost 0 bases, the J end lost 9 bases, and 6 bases lay between the germline ends. This CDR3 comprises 12 residues. CDR3 residues: CASSESPGEQFF. The CDR3 DNA is TGCGCCAGCAGTGAGTCGCCCGGTGAGCAGTTCTTC.

In its sample, this clonotype was seen a few times. The chain recombines TRBV5-1 with TRBJ2-1, with D perhaps matching TRBD1 (6 bases). Germline V CDR1 and CDR2: SGHRS, YFSETQ. The V gene lost 0 bases and the J gene lost 14 bases, with 9 bases spanning the gap. This CDR3 region has 11 residues. The CDR3 loop is CASSLDREEFF. CDR3 DNA sequence: TGCGCCAGCAGCTTGGACAGGGAAGAGTTCTTC.

This clonotype was seen a few times. Written as DNA, the CDR3 is TGCGCCAGCAGCCATATGGGACAGGCGAAATACAATGAGCAGTTCTTC. Protein sequence: CASSHMGQAKYNEQFF. J is TRBJ2-1 and V is TRBV4-1, with 8 bases aligning to TRBD1. Germline V gene lookup returns CDR1 MGHRA and CDR2 YSYEKL. The J segment lost 4 bases and the V segment lost 3 bases, leaving 8 bases of the junction unmatched. The CDR3 spans 16 residues.